The 24 T cell receptor beta chains listed next were all sequenced from one sample in a study of tumor-infiltrating lymphocytes in primary liver carcinoma. Unsorted whole blood supplied the blood RNA, and germline DNA was isolated too. TCR beta cDNA was reverse-transcribed from about 500 ng of total RNA. The reaction used a constant-region primer and ProtoScript II reverse transcriptase. Three nested multiplex PCR rounds of slightly modified ARM-PCR generated TCR beta libraries. The opening two PCR rounds, about 11 cycles each, paired TRBV1-TRBV30 forward primers with a C-beta reverse primer. One entry per CDR3 protein results from TCRdb running MiXCR on the multiplex PCR reads. Found here are approximately 330,000 distinct CDR3 sequences, around three fifths of them singletons; the top ten hold under 8%. Sequencing input: peripheral blood. Receptors were obtained from a man aged 35 to 55 with primary liver carcinoma and hepatitis B virus infection.

Comment on this clonotype: Being one base from a much bigger clone, this may be a read error. The rearrangement links TRBV10-2 to TRBJ1-1, with 9 bases identical to TRBD1. Germline V lookup: CDR1 WSHSY, CDR2 SAAADI. This CDR3 spans 12 amino acids. The CDR3 region has the DNA TGCGCCAGCGCCTTGACAGGGGGTGAAGCTCTCTTT. Translating it yields CASALTGGEALF.

Details on this clonotype: Just one base apart from a much larger clone, this may be a read error. The chain employs TRBV4-3 and TRBJ2-7; D is perhaps TRBD1 (6 bases). The CDR3 runs 14 residues. Germline assignment: CDR1 LGHNA and CDR2 YSLEER. CDR3 in amino acids: CAGSQGQSSYEQYF. CDR3 DNA sequence: TGCGCCGGCAGCCAAGGACAGTCATCCTACGAGCAGTACTTC.

A word on this clonotype: The CDR3 end shows no conserved phenylalanine or tryptophan, and so a read error is likely. The J gene is TRBJ2-7, the V gene TRBV4-2; D ambiguous. The V end was cut by 0 bases, the J end by 6 bases, with 9 bases between. CDR1 is LGHNA and CDR2 is YNFKEQ in the germline V gene. This CDR3 is 13 amino acids long. The CDR3 reads CASSQDADSEQYH. The CDR3 region has the DNA TGTGCCAGCAGCCAAGACGCCGACTCCGAGCAGTACCAC.

The V and J genes are TRBV11-2 and TRBJ2-5; 9 nucleotides align to TRBD1. The CDR3 consists of 14 residues. The germline V gene encodes CDR1 SGHAT and CDR2 FQNNGV. The junction had 12 bases not matched to a gene; V was cut back by 9 bases and J by 7 bases. CDR3 residues: CASSLDRGKVTQYF. For the CDR3, the DNA is TGTGCCAGTAGCCTGGACAGGGGAAAGGTGACCCAGTACTTC.

V and J are TRBV5-4 and TRBJ2-7; 11 bases are shared with TRBD2. This CDR3 comprises 18 residues. The germline gives CDR1 SGHNT, CDR2 YYREEE (reference sequence). J was trimmed by 3 bases and V by 6 bases; bases with no gene match: 17. The CDR3 loop is CASTYTFLETSGIYEQYF. As DNA, the CDR3 is TGTGCCAGCACCTATACTTTCCTCGAGACTAGCGGGATCTACGAGCAGTACTTC.

There are a few counts of this clonotype. The rearrangement uses TRBV5-1 and TRBJ2-1, with 8 bases identical to TRBD2. The CDR3 extends over 13 amino acids. CDR1 SGHRS and CDR2 YFSETQ come from the germline V gene. Trimming cost V 7 bases and J 5 bases; bases outside gene matches: 5. CDR3 protein: CASGSLADNEQFF. The CDR3 region has the DNA TGCGCCAGCGGGTCACTAGCGGACAATGAGCAGTTCTTC.

This clonotype was observed many times. V and J are TRBV6-1 and TRBJ2-2; TRBD2 agrees at 8 bases. Trimming cost V 4 bases and J 7 bases; bases outside gene matches: 8. CDR1 MNHNS and CDR2 SASEGT come from the germline V gene. CDR3 length: 15 amino acids. This CDR3 is CASSGNSGTIGELFF. CDR3 in DNA: TGTGCCAGCAGTGGTAATAGCGGGACTATCGGGGAGCTGTTTTTT.

V usage is TRBV10-3 and J usage is TRBJ2-3, with TRBD1 identical over 11 bases. Unmatched junction bases numbered 9, after V lost 3 bases and J lost 4 bases. From germline, CDR1 is ENHRY and CDR2 SYGVKD. The CDR3 sequence is 17 residues long. The CDR3 DNA follows: TGTGCCATCAGTGATAAGGGCGGGACAGGGGGGGCAGATACGCAGTATTTT. Its protein product is CAISDKGGTGGADTQYF.

Details on this clonotype: This may be a read error: a much more frequent sequence differs by one nucleotide. The rearrangement joins TRBV6-6 to TRBJ2-1, with a weak D call TRBD2 (6 bases). Germline V lookup: CDR1 MNHNY, CDR2 SVGAGI (reference sequence). The CDR3 runs to 13 residues. The CDR3 coding sequence is TGTGCCAGCAGCCATCTAGCGTCGTATGAGCAGCTCTTC. This translates into CASSHLASYEQLF.

J is TRBJ1-1 and V is TRBV6-5; the match to TRBD1 covers 7 bases. CDR3 length: 15 amino acids. Germline lookup yields CDR1 MNHEY and CDR2 SVGAGI. Germline trimming cut 6 bases from V and 0 bases from J; bases unmatched to any gene: 7. In DNA form, the CDR3 reads TGTGCCAGCAGCTCGACGGGACAGATGAACACTGAAGCTTTCTTT. It encodes CASSSTGQMNTEAFF.

The rearrangement links TRBV5-1 to TRBJ2-7; D not resolved. The CDR3 is 17 residues long. The germline V and J ends were trimmed by 0 bases and 2 bases, with 18 bases remaining between them. From germline, CDR1 is SGHRS and CDR2 YFSETQ. The CDR3 loop reads CASSLVMTRTKTYEQYF. CDR3 DNA sequence: TGCGCCAGCAGCTTGGTCATGACAAGAACAAAAACCTACGAGCAGTACTTC.

Concerning this clonotype: A much larger clone lies one base from this, so it may be a read error. CDR3: CASSYSGASDTEAFF. The CDR3 coding sequence is TGTGCCAGCAGTTATTCCGGGGCCAGCGACACTGAAGCTTTCTTT. The chain is built from TRBV6-5 and TRBJ1-1, with D possibly TRBD1 on 5 matching bases. Germline loops: CDR1 MNHEY, CDR2 SVGAGI. V lost 3 bases to trimming and J lost 3 bases, with 14 bases between them. This CDR3 has 15 residues.

This clonotype was seen only once. A much larger clone sits a single nucleotide away, making a read error possible. The genes are TRBV4-2 and TRBJ1-1; D remains ambiguous. The germline V gene has CDR1 LGHNA and CDR2 YNFKEQ. V dropped 1 base and J dropped 1 base, with 10 bases sitting between them. CDR3 length: 15 residues. For the CDR3, the DNA is TGTGCCAGCAGCCAAGGGAGATACGCGAACACTGAAGCTTTCTTT. This sequence encodes CASSQGRYANTEAFF.

This clonotype has a single count. One junction end does not reproduce the germline sequence, and a read error may be involved. The rearrangement uses TRBV11-2 and TRBJ2-3; 10 bases map to TRBD1. The DNA end is a closer match to TRBJ1-5, so the J assignment may be wrong. This CDR3 has 15 amino acids. Germline V gene sequence: CDR1 SGHAT, CDR2 FQNNGV. The CDR3 loop is CVSSARDRGTDTQHF. Here the CDR3 DNA reads TGTGTCAGCAGCGCAAGGGACAGGGGTACAGATACGCAGCATTTT.

This clonotype was counted ten times or more. The chain is built from TRBV6-2 or TRBV6-3 and TRBJ1-2; the D gene is possibly TRBD1 (6 bases). Trimming pared 2 bases from V and 7 bases from J, leaving 26 bases between. The CDR3 extends over 18 amino acids. Per germline, CDR1 MNHEY and CDR2 SVGEGT. CDR3 residues: CASSYPPRDTRSFGGYTF. The CDR3 DNA reads TGTGCCAGCAGTTACCCACCCCGGGACACCCGGAGTTTCGGTGGCTACACCTTC.

Comments on this clonotype: This may come from a read error, since a much larger clone is one base off. The chain uses TRBV10-3 and TRBJ2-5; TRBD1 or TRBD2 may be the D gene (6 bases each). Germline lookup yields CDR1 ENHRY and CDR2 SYGVKD. CDR3 length: 13 amino acids. CDR3 nucleotides: TGTACCATCAGTTGGGGGGCCCAAGAGACCCAGTACTTC. Translated, it gives CTISWGAQETQYF.

Notes on this clonotype: A read error is possible here, since a much larger clone lies one base away. V gene TRBV6-2 or TRBV6-3 combines with J gene TRBJ2-1; TRBD2 might be the D (5 bases). In germline, CDR1 is MNHEY, CDR2 SVGEGT. The CDR3 spans 13 residues. DNA of the CDR3: TGTGCCAACAGTAATCGGGAATACAATGAGCAGTTCTTC. It is translated as CANSNREYNEQFF.

A word on this clonotype: The junction does not match germline at one end; this may be a read error. The chain carries TRBV11-2 and TRBJ2-4, with D tentatively TRBD2 (5 bases). This CDR3 contains 18 residues. Germline loops: CDR1 SGHAT, CDR2 FQNNGV. Written as DNA, the CDR3 is TGTGCCAGCAGCTTGTTCTTTGGCGGGTCAGCTGCCAAAAACACTCAGTACTTC. This encodes CASSLFFGGSAAKNTQYF.

Ten or more counts support this clonotype. The chain combines TRBV6-2 or TRBV6-3 with TRBJ2-2; a possible D gene is TRBD2 (5 bases). The length of the CDR3 is 16 residues. Germline CDR1 and CDR2: MNHEY and SVGEGT. V shed 2 bases and J shed 1 base, with 11 bases lying between them. CDR3 bases: TGTGCCAGCAGTTACGATACTGGAGGGAACACCGGGGAGCTGTTTTTT. This encodes CASSYDTGGNTGELFF.

As regards this clonotype: The conserved phenylalanine or tryptophan is not found at the CDR3 terminus, so this likely reflects a read error. The rearrangement joins TRBV7-9 to TRBJ2-3; no firm D call. The germline V gene has CDR1 SEHNR and CDR2 FQNEAQ (reference sequence). There are 14 residues in the CDR3. The CDR3 region has the DNA TGTGCAACCCTACCAAACGCCTACACAGATACGCAGTATTCT. Its protein is CATLPNAYTDTQYS.

Note on this clonotype: The junction departs from the called germline gene at one end, perhaps through a read error. The rearrangement joins TRBV5-1 to TRBJ2-2, with 8 bases that match TRBD1. The CDR3 runs 15 residues. Germline V lookup: CDR1 SGHRS, CDR2 YFSETQ. The CDR3 region is CANSQRTGNIGELFF. The CDR3, as DNA: TGCGCCAACAGCCAAAGGACAGGGAACATCGGGGAGCTGTTTTTT.

The sample holds a few counts of this clonotype. Since a much larger clone is just one base distant, this may be a read error. This chain links TRBV6-2 or TRBV6-3 with TRBJ1-5; weak D call: TRBD1 (5 bases). CDR3 size: 17 residues. Trimming pared 0 bases from V and 11 bases from J, leaving 23 bases between. The germline V gene encodes CDR1 MNHEY and CDR2 SVGEGT. The CDR3 region has the DNA TGTGCCAGCAGTTACTCATTGCAGGGCTTATTGTTCCAGTCCCAGCATTTT. As protein: CASSYSLQGLLFQSQHF.

Worth noting for this clonotype: A much larger clone lies a single base off, so this may be a read error. This chain links TRBV4-2 with TRBJ2-1; perhaps D is TRBD1 or TRBD2 (5 bases each). The germline gives CDR1 LGHNA, CDR2 YNFKEQ. The V end was cut by 1 base, the J end by 4 bases, with 11 bases between. CDR3 length equals 15 residues. The CDR3 loop reads CASSQGGTEYNEQFF. Here the CDR3 DNA reads TGTGCCAGCAGCCAAGGAGGGACCGAATACAATGAGCAGTTCTTC.

In regard to this clonotype: Germline and junction disagree at one end, which may indicate a read error. The chain couples TRBV11-1 to TRBJ2-2; TRBD1 agrees at 8 bases. The CDR3 sequence is 13 residues long. CDR1 is SGHAT, CDR2 FQDESV, per germline (reference sequence). CDR3 protein: CAFSSGGTGELVF. The CDR3 DNA is TGCGCCTTTTCATCAGGGGGCACCGGGGAGCTGGTTTTT.